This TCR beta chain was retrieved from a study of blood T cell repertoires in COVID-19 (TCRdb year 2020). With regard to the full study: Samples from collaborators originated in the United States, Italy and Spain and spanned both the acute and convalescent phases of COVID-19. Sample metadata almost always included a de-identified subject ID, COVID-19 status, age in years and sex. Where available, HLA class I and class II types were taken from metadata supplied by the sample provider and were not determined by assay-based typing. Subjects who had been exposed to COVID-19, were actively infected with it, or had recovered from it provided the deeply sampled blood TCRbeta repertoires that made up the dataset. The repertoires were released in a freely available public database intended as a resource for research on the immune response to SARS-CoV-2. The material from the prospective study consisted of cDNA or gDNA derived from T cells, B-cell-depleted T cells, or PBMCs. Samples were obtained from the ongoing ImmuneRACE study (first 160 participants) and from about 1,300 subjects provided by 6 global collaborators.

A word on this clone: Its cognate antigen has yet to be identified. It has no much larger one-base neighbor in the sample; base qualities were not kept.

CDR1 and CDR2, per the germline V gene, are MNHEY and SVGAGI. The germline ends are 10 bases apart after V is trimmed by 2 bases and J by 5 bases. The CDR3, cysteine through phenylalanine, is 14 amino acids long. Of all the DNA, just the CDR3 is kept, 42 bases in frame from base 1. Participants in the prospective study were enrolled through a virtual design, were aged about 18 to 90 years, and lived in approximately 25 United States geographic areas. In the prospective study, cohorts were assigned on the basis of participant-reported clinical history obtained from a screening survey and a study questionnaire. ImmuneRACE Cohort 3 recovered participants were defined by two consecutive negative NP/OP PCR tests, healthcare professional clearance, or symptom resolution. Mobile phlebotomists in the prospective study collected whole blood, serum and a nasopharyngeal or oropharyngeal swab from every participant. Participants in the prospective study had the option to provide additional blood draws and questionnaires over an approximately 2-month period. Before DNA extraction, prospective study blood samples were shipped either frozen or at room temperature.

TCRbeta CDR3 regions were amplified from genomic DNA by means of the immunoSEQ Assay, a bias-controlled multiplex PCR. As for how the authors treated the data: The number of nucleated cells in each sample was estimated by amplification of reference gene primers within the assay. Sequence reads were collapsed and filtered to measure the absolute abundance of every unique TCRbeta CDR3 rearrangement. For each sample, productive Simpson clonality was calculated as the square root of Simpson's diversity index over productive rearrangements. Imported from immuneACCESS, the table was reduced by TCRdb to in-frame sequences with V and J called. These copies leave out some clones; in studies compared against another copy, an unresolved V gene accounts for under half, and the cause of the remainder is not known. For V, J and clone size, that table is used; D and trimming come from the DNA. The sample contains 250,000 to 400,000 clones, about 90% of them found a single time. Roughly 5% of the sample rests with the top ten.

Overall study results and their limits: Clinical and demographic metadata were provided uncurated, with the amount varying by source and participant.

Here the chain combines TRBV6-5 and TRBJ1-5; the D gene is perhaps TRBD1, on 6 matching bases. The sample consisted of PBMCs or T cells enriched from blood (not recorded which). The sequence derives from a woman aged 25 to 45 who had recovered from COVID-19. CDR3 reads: CASSYNQGYQPQHF. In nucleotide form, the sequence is TGTGCCAGCAGTTACAACCAGGGGTATCAGCCCCAGCATTTT.